The next 21 T cell receptor beta chains were all read from a single sample in a study of blood T cell repertoires in COVID-19. Profiled with immunoSEQ multiplex PCR; TCRdb holds only in-frame clones, not every one. The repertoire holds 70,000 to 95,000 clones, about 81% seen once, with 10% to 15% in the top ten. Sequencing was performed on peripheral blood. The receptors here all came from a human donor in a cohort sampled during active COVID-19.

Here the CDR3 reads CASSFLGDNEQFF. The CDR3, as DNA: TGTGCCAGCAGCTTCCTCGGGGACAATGAGCAGTTCTTC. This sequence joins TRBV7-2 and TRBJ2-1, with D tentatively TRBD2 (5 bases). Trimming removed 3 bases at V and 5 bases at J, with 8 bases between. The CDR3 sequence is 13 residues long. Germline-derived CDR1 and CDR2 are SGHTA and FQGNSA.

V gene TRBV9 combines with J gene TRBJ1-2, with D maybe TRBD1 (5 bases). V lost 4 bases, J lost 8 bases, and 9 bases lay in between. Germline V CDR1 and CDR2: SGDLS, YYNGEE. The CDR3 runs 11 residues. The CDR3 nucleotides are TGTGCCAGCAGCCCAGGGTGGGGCTACACCTTC. It is translated as CASSPGWGYTF.

The chain employs TRBV6-7 and TRBJ2-1, with TRBD1 matching over 9 bases. TRBV6-7 is sorted into the ORF group, with uncertain function. This CDR3 contains 16 residues. The trim removed 7 bases at V and 8 bases at J, leaving 15 bases unmatched. The CDR3 here is CASIATGTGFEDEQFF. DNA of the CDR3: TGTGCCAGCATCGCCACCGGGACAGGGTTCGAAGATGAGCAGTTCTTC.

Ten or more counts support this clone. The chain links TRBV3-1 (or the pseudogene TRBV3-2) to TRBJ1-1; TRBD1 matches at 9 bases. This CDR3 comprises 15 residues. V shed 3 bases and J 3 bases; nucleotides not matched to a gene: 5. The germline V gene has CDR1 LGHDT and CDR2 YNNKEL (reference sequence). CDR3 in DNA: TGTGCCAGCAGCCAGACAGGGGGACGCTACACTGAAGCTTTCTTT. Its protein is CASSQTGGRYTEAFF.

The chain combines TRBV4-2 with TRBJ2-1; TRBD2 matches 8 bases. This CDR3 contains 15 residues. Per germline, CDR1 LGHNA and CDR2 YNFKEQ. V lost 6 bases to trimming and J lost 3 bases; unmatched junction nucleotides: 7. The CDR3 reads CASRPVAGGYNEQFF. CDR3 DNA: TGTGCCAGCAGACCAGTGGCGGGGGGCTACAATGAGCAGTTCTTC.

The chain links TRBV5-4 to TRBJ2-1; 10 bases map to TRBD2. This CDR3 has 16 amino acids. V shed 4 bases and J 7 bases; nucleotides not matched to a gene: 11. Germline values: CDR1 SGHNT, CDR2 YYREEE (reference sequence). The CDR3 DNA sequence: TGTGCCAGCAGCCCCGGGGTAGCGGGGGGCGGGAATGAGCAGTTCTTC. It is translated as CASSPGVAGGGNEQFF.

This rearrangement joins TRBV5-1 to TRBJ2-1; 11 positions match TRBD2. The germline V gene encodes CDR1 SGHRS and CDR2 YFSETQ. This CDR3 has 16 amino acids. With V trimmed by 4 bases and J by 4 bases, 7 bases remained unmatched. This CDR3 reads CASSATGLADYNEQFF. In DNA, the CDR3 is TGCGCCAGCAGCGCCACGGGACTAGCGGATTACAATGAGCAGTTCTTC.

V and J are TRBV15 and TRBJ2-7; 12 bases align to TRBD1. The germline V gene encodes CDR1 LNHNV and CDR2 YYDKDF (reference sequence). The CDR3 contains 14 residues. V dropped 8 bases and J dropped 2; count of bases not matched to a gene: 4. CDR3 region: CATSRDRGPYEQYF. CDR3 in DNA: TGTGCCACCTCTAGGGACAGGGGGCCCTACGAGCAGTACTTC.

The rearrangement links TRBV5-1 to TRBJ2-1; no firm D call. CDR1 and CDR2 (germline): SGHRS, YFSETQ. The V end was cut by 0 bases, the J end by 6 bases, with 10 bases between. The CDR3 contains 14 residues. This CDR3 reads CASSLASEFNEQFF. CDR3 sequence (DNA): TGCGCCAGCAGCTTGGCTTCGGAGTTCAATGAGCAGTTCTTC.

The chain links TRBV7-3 to TRBJ1-5; TRBD1 might be the D (5 bases). CDR1 and CDR2 (germline): SGHTA, FQGTGA. This CDR3 has 17 amino acids. V shed 2 bases and J shed 7 bases, with 21 bases lying between them. The CDR3 region has the DNA TGTGCCAGCAGCTTACGGGGGGAGGGAGAAAGACGACAGCCCCAGCATTTT. It yields the protein CASSLRGEGERRQPQHF.

The V and J genes are TRBV15 and TRBJ2-1, with TRBD1 as a possible D gene (8 bases). Trimming cost V 8 bases and J 3 bases, with 20 bases left between them. Per the germline V gene, CDR1 is LNHNV and CDR2 is YYDKDF (reference sequence). This CDR3 is built from 16 residues. The CDR3 coding sequence is TGTGCCACCCGGACAGGGAGGGGGCACTACTACAATGAGCAGTTCTTC. Its translation: CATRTGRGHYYNEQFF.

V usage is TRBV7-9 and J usage is TRBJ2-1; D is undetermined. The CDR3 has 15 residues. Germline values: CDR1 SEHNR, CDR2 FQNEAQ (reference sequence). With 2 bases removed from V and 0 bases from J, the gap between germline ends came to 8 bases. The CDR3 protein is CASSLITGSYNEQFF. CDR3 DNA sequence: TGTGCCAGCAGCTTAATAACTGGCTCCTACAATGAGCAGTTCTTC. Using reference TRBV7-9 and TRBJ2-1 for the parts outside the CDR3, the full variable domain is DTGVSQNPRHKITKRGQNVTFRCDPISEHNRLYWYRQTLGQGPEFLTYFQNEAQLEKSRLLSDRFSAERPKGSFSTLEIQRTEQGDSAMYLCASSLITGSYNEQFFGPGTRLTVL.

The chain uses TRBV3-1 (or the pseudogene TRBV3-2) and TRBJ2-1; TRBD1 agrees at 8 bases. The length of the CDR3 is 15 residues. CDR1 and CDR2 (germline): LGHDT, YNNKEL (reference sequence). V was clipped by 6 bases and J by 8 bases; unmatched bases: 12. The DNA of the CDR3 is TGTGCCAGCAGGGGGCGCACAGGGGGTAGGTATGAGCAGTTCTTC. Amino acids: CASRGRTGGRYEQFF.

This clone has just a few counts. The CDR3: CASFGTGENIQYF. CDR3 in DNA: TGCGCCAGCTTTGGGACAGGAGAAAACATTCAGTACTTC. J is TRBJ2-4 and V is TRBV5-1, with 8 bases aligning to TRBD1. Germline CDR1 SGHRS, CDR2 YFSETQ. The CDR3 is 13 residues long. V was clipped by 7 bases and J by 5 bases; unmatched bases: 5.

The rearrangement links TRBV6-5 to TRBJ2-1; D is perhaps TRBD1 (6 bases). CDR3 length: 15 residues. Trimming cost V 9 bases and J 9 bases, with 24 bases left between them. Germline V CDR1 and CDR2: MNHEY, SVGAGI. CDR3 residues: CASAKGEVGYLEQFF. Here the CDR3 DNA reads TGTGCCAGTGCGAAGGGGGAAGTGGGGTATCTTGAGCAGTTCTTC.

This clone showed up just a few times. The chain uses TRBV18 and TRBJ2-3; no reliable D call. With 0 bases removed from V and 1 base from J, the gap between germline ends came to 11 bases. The germline gives CDR1 KGHSH, CDR2 LQKENI. The CDR3 length is 16 residues. CDR3: CASSPPKESGTDTQYF. Here the CDR3 DNA reads TGTGCCAGCTCACCACCGAAAGAGTCTGGCACAGATACGCAGTATTTT.

The chain employs TRBV28 and TRBJ2-3, with 7 bases matching TRBD1. Germline assignment: CDR1 MDHEN and CDR2 SYDVKM. Trimming cost V 4 bases and J 1 base; bases outside gene matches: 2. CDR3 length equals 14 residues. CDR3 residues: CASSYRGRTDTQYF. In nucleotides, the CDR3 is TGTGCCAGCAGTTACAGGGGTCGCACAGATACGCAGTATTTT.

The V and J genes are TRBV7-2 and TRBJ1-4; D may be TRBD1 (5 bases). The CDR3 sequence is 14 residues long. Germline loops: CDR1 SGHTA, CDR2 FQGNSA. V was pared by 1 base and J by 8 bases, with 11 bases between. The CDR3 DNA reads as TGTGCCAGCAGCTTAGACCAGGGAGGAGAAAAACTGTTTTTT. As protein: CASSLDQGGEKLFF.

CDR3: CASKASGGYNEQFF. CDR3 sequence (DNA): TGTGCCAGCAAGGCTAGCGGGGGTTACAATGAGCAGTTCTTC. The chain employs TRBV28 and TRBJ2-1; TRBD2 matches 10 bases. Germline V CDR1 and CDR2: MDHEN, SYDVKM. This CDR3 is built from 14 residues. The junction had 4 bases not matched to a gene; V was cut back by 7 bases and J by 4 bases.

The genes are TRBV15 and TRBJ2-3, with TRBD2 matching 12 bases. The trim removed 5 bases at V and 3 bases at J, leaving 3 bases unmatched. Germline V gene sequence: CDR1 LNHNV, CDR2 YYDKDF (reference sequence). The CDR3 consists of 15 residues. DNA for the CDR3: TGTGCCACCAGCTGGACTAGCGGGGCAACAGATACGCAGTATTTT. It codes for CATSWTSGATDTQYF.

This sequence joins TRBV2 and TRBJ2-7; the D gene is possibly TRBD2 (6 bases). The CDR3 loop spans 12 amino acids. The V gene's germline CDR1 is SNHLY and CDR2 FYNNEI. The germline V and J ends were trimmed by 6 bases and 8 bases, with 14 bases remaining between them. Here the CDR3 reads CASSEDGGKQYF. DNA for the CDR3: TGTGCCAGCAGCGAGGACGGGGGTAAGCAGTACTTC.